This TCR beta chain was identified during a study of long-term antiretroviral therapy in people with HIV (dated 2022 in TCRdb). For the wider study: The earliest samples were collected approximately a decade before the 2015 WHO recommendation for immediate ART, a period when ART was typically delayed until CD4 counts fell. This retrospective serial study examined whether starting ART and sustained HIV suppression were associated with changes in the composition and diversity of the TRB repertoire in peripheral blood. From fewer than 35 adults with confirmed HIV infection, the cohort provided some 200 cryopreserved PBMC samples, gathered serially across a mean of approximately six years (range 1-12). Eleven of the 30 participants with HIV were female. No cross-contamination during QIAcube processing turned up in test extractions that ran a monoclonal T-cell line alongside about 30 polyclonal samples.

Inclusion was restricted to participants for whom at least one PBMC sample before ART initiation and at least two post-ART samples were available. Every participant with HIV received treatment in the United States of America. Before DNA extraction, cryopreserved samples of roughly 0.9-11 million PBMC were thawed and washed. At the time of the earliest PBMC sample for each participant with HIV, ages ranged from about 20 to 54 years. Each participant contributed PBMC samples from 1-4 timepoints before ART initiation and 2-8 timepoints after ART initiation, with a median of 7 samples. Serial HIV viral load, CD4+ T-cell count, ART history and demographic data were obtained for every participant. Using a Qiagen kit on a QIAcube, genomic DNA was extracted from unsorted PBMC, with samples processed in batches of 12. Overall results and qualifications from the work: HIV repertoires had narrower CDR3 length ranges than controls, and the network structure suggested an antigen-experienced repertoire that shifted only slightly toward naive after ART. Limited PBMC availability meant only the TCR beta chain was sequenced, without alpha chain pairing. Expanded TRB clones identified before ART initiation dominated the repertoire across all time points, though the dominance fluctuated and decreased in many PLHIV after ART. The samples span the years 2004 to 2017, and the ART regimens used may be less effective than current regimens. No data were available on ART adherence, viral resistance or therapy changes, limiting inferences about post-ART repertoire changes. Because cell numbers in pre-ART samples were limited, unsorted PBMC were profiled instead of sorted CD4+ and CD8+ T cells. A significant increase in TRB diversity was found to be associated with ART initiation, although TRB diversity was observed to remain significantly below that of transplant donor controls even after long-term ART.

This clone was seen a few times. Its antigen remains undetermined. No clone much larger than this one lies a single base away; base qualities are absent. The immunoSEQ hsTCRB v3.0 assay was used at survey level resolution to sequence the TRB variable region. The targeted TRB sequencing depth was about 40,000-50,000 T-cell genomes per sample. An Illumina MiSeq with a v3 150-cycle kit was used to sequence the pooled TRB libraries. Processing in the source paper ran as follows. Repertoire analysis was run in R within a reproducible Nextflow workflow that covered QC, data transformation and analysis. LymphoSeq2, an R package for exploring AIRR-Seq data, was used to implement the custom analyses. A few samples that yielded fewer than 5000 total TRB sequences were excluded, so that approximately 200 HIV repertoires were analyzed. Among the 180 to 200 retained HIV repertoires, more than 55 were collected before ART initiation and more than 120 after ART initiation. Each repertoire was downsampled to 5000 TRB nucleotide sequences, and summary statistics were averaged across 100 downsampling iterations. Only TRB sequences with CDR3 regions of at least seven amino acids were retained for analysis. Two measures captured diversity: a Shannon entropy-derived clonality score and the Gini coefficient. In the repertoire networks, any two of the top 5000 CDR3 amino acid sequences were connected whenever the two sequences differed by an edit distance of one. For TRB CDR3 amino acid sequences, antigen specificity groups and MHC restriction were predicted with GLIPH2. To flag known associations with CMV, EBV, HIV or tissue antigens, CDR3 amino acid sequences were compared against VDJdb and McPAS-TCR. Pre-ART, post-ART and control groups were compared with Wilcoxon signed-rank tests and Holm-Bonferroni correction. TCRdb stores this immuneACCESS table with in-frame sequences only. Part of the clones is absent; in the studies checked, under half of the shortfall reflects unresolved V genes, and no reason is known for the rest. The V and J calls and clone size were taken over from that table, and D and trimming were inferred from the DNA. Within this sample are 30,000 to 40,000 clones, with more than 60% of them counted one time only. Of the sample, just over 7% falls within the top ten clones.

The germline V gene (reference sequence) supplies CDR1 LNHDA and CDR2 SQIVND. CDR3 length: 14 amino acids, cysteine to phenylalanine. Just the 42-base CDR3 DNA is kept, in frame starting at base 1. Trimming removed 6 bases from V and 3 bases from J, leaving 11 bases between the germline ends. This receptor was obtained from a woman aged 50 to 60 with HIV. The sequence links TRBV19 to TRBJ2-2; the D gene cannot be resolved beyond TRBD1 or TRBD2, each matching 6 bases. The sequencing here drew on unsorted PBMCs, taken 2 years after starting antiretroviral therapy. The encoded CDR3 is CASSRGPDTGELFF. The base sequence is TGTGCCAGTAGCCGGGGGCCGGACACCGGGGAGCTGTTTTTT.